Reported below is one T cell receptor beta chain. The data are from a study of shared clonotypes between healthy human individuals. Evenly divided among several immunoSEQ plates was the genomic DNA of each subset. Profiling relied on immunoSEQ multiplex PCR, and the TCRdb table lists in-frame clones only, not all of them. Counted here are approximately 480,000 clones, about 80% occurring once; the ten biggest clones make up around 12%. The V gene's germline CDR1 is SGHDT and CDR2 YYEEEE. V was clipped by 0 bases and J by 16 bases; unmatched bases: 13. The CDR3 runs to 14 residues. Unsorted material relied on about 90 million PBMCs as the source of genomic DNA.

This receptor was identified in a woman aged 40 to 55 in good health. Some clones in this sample may be carry-over from other donors' samples. Sequencing used PBMCs. The rearrangement uses TRBV5-6 and TRBJ1-5; 7 positions match TRBD1. The chain's CDR3 is CASSLGITSGGFHF. CDR3 nucleotides: TGTGCCAGCAGCTTGGGTATAACGTCAGGGGGGTTTCATTTT.